Each of the 25 T cell receptor beta chains below was sequenced from the same sample in a study of T-cell memory formation after mild COVID-19. From the 5' RACE reads, TCRdb called clonotypes with MiXCR, one entry per CDR3 protein. The data contain approximately 13,000 distinct CDR3 sequences, about 16% of them singletons. The sequencing sample was made of PBMCs or a T cell subset sorted from them (not recorded which). The source of these receptors is a man in his late teens or twenties who had mild COVID-19 (a few samples of this study predate the infection). Cell type and time point are not known.

This clonotype is classed as medium-sized. The gene calls are TRBV6-1 and TRBJ1-2; 8 bases are shared with TRBD1. V lost 3 bases to trimming and J lost 0 bases; unmatched junction nucleotides: 3. The CDR3 extends over 15 amino acids. CDR1 and CDR2 from the germline V gene are MNHNS and SASEGT. The CDR3 here is CASSETGATNYGYTF. The CDR3 nucleotides read TGTGCCAGCAGTGAGACAGGGGCAACTAACTATGGCTACACCTTC.

This clonotype was detected ten times or more. The chain is built from TRBV12-3 or TRBV12-4 and TRBJ1-5; D remains unclear. This CDR3 spans 11 amino acids. V gave up 3 bases and J gave up 5 bases, with 2 bases separating them. CDR3 DNA: TGTGCCAGCAGTTTCCATCAGCCCCAGCATTTT. Its protein product is CASSFHQPQHF.

V usage is TRBV2 and J usage is TRBJ1-5; D not resolved. The germline V and J ends were trimmed by 6 bases and 7 bases, with 10 bases remaining between them. The CDR3 is 12 residues long. CDR1 and CDR2 from the germline V gene are SNHLY and FYNNEI. The CDR3, as DNA: TGTGCCAGCAGATCCCTGGGGCAGCCCCAGCATTTT. Protein sequence: CASRSLGQPQHF.

This clonotype occurred many times. The chain has TRBV4-3 and TRBJ2-7; TRBD1 matches at 11 bases. The CDR3 contains 15 residues. Germline V gene lookup returns CDR1 LGHNA and CDR2 YSLEER. V trimming: 3 bases; J trimming: 1 base; junction bases outside the gene matches: 2. The CDR3 protein is CASSHGTGGSYEQYF. CDR3 DNA: TGCGCCAGCAGCCACGGGACAGGGGGTTCCTACGAGCAGTACTTC.

Comments on this clonotype: A much larger clone differs by one base, so this may be a read error. This chain connects TRBV11-2 to TRBJ1-5, with D perhaps matching TRBD1 (5 bases). The germline gives CDR1 SGHAT, CDR2 FQNNGV. The length of the CDR3 is 15 residues. Deletions cut 5 bases from V and 6 bases from J, with 17 bases between. The CDR3 sequence is CASSRDTQGGQPQHF. Written as DNA, the CDR3 is TGTGCCAGCAGCAGAGACACCCAGGGTGGTCAGCCCCAGCATTTT.

This clonotype showed up many times. This chain links TRBV4-3 with TRBJ1-5; 9 nucleotides align to TRBD1. Germline lookup yields CDR1 LGHNA and CDR2 YSLEER. V was pared by 0 bases and J by 3 bases, with 9 bases of the junction left unmatched. The CDR3 spans 18 residues. The CDR3 loop reads CASSQEGTGMRDNQPQHF. For the CDR3, the DNA is TGCGCCAGCAGCCAAGAGGGGACAGGGATGAGAGACAATCAGCCCCAGCATTTT.

This chain uses TRBV4-2 with TRBJ2-7; TRBD2 aligns across 9 bases. This CDR3 region has 15 residues. V gave up 1 base and J gave up 4 bases; unmatched junction bases: 5. Germline V gene data show CDR1 as LGHNA and CDR2 as YNFKEQ. In DNA form, the CDR3 reads TGTGCCAGCAGCCAAGCTTGGACTAGCGAGTACGAGCAGTACTTC. Protein product: CASSQAWTSEYEQYF.

This clonotype was seen more than once but under ten times. The V gene is TRBV6-5, the J gene TRBJ2-3; TRBD1 is a possible D gene (5 bases). Germline CDR1 is MNHEY and CDR2 is SVGAGI. The CDR3 is 15 amino acids. V was clipped by 7 bases and J by 2 bases, with 16 bases between them. The DNA of the CDR3 is TGTGCCAGCATCCCTTCATGGGGCTCCACAGATACGCAGTATTTT. Translated: CASIPSWGSTDTQYF.

This sequence joins TRBV20-1 and TRBJ2-7; the match to TRBD1 covers 7 bases. Looked up from germline, CDR1 is DFQATT and CDR2 is SNEGSKA (reference sequence). Trimming at V came to 3 bases and at J to 3 bases, leaving 8 bases not matched to a gene. The CDR3 totals 14 residues. In nucleotides, the CDR3 is TGCAGTGCTAGCCCGAGACAGGGCTTCTACGAGCAGTACGTC. This translates into CSASPRQGFYEQYV.

This clonotype was seen repeatedly, ten times or more. V gene TRBV6-5 combines with J gene TRBJ1-2; D uncertain. Germline V gene data show CDR1 as MNHEY and CDR2 as SVGAGI. The germline V and J ends were trimmed by 0 bases and 8 bases, with 10 bases remaining between them. This CDR3 contains 13 residues. The CDR3 spells CASSYSRTGGYTF. The CDR3 nucleotides are TGTGCCAGCAGTTACTCAAGGACGGGCGGCTACACCTTC.

This clonotype came up a few times. The chain recombines TRBV6-5 with TRBJ2-3, with 11 positions matching TRBD2. Trimming cost V 4 bases and J 3 bases; bases outside gene matches: 3. The germline CDR1 and CDR2 sequences are MNHEY and SVGAGI. The CDR3 sequence is 15 residues long. Written as DNA, the CDR3 is TGTGCCAGCAGTTTCGGGACTAGCGGTACAGATACGCAGTATTTT. Translating gives CASSFGTSGTDTQYF.

V is TRBV30 and J is TRBJ2-1, with D possibly being TRBD2 (5 bases). From germline, CDR1 is GTSNPN and CDR2 SVGIG (reference sequence). V shed 2 bases and J shed 9 bases, with 14 bases lying between them. The CDR3 consists of 13 residues. CDR3 in amino acids: CAWSKGSGPEQFF. DNA of the CDR3: TGTGCCTGGAGTAAGGGCAGCGGACCTGAGCAGTTCTTC.

The chain recombines TRBV29-1 with TRBJ2-7, with 7 bases identical to TRBD1. J lost 3 bases, V lost 7 bases, and 3 bases had no gene match. Germline values: CDR1 SQVTM, CDR2 ANQGSEA. The CDR3 totals 11 residues. The CDR3 DNA reads as TGCAGCGCGGGACAGAACTACGAGCAGTACTTC. As protein: CSAGQNYEQYF.

This clonotype was seen repeatedly, ten times or more. The V and J genes are TRBV7-9 and TRBJ2-3, with D perhaps matching TRBD2 (7 bases). The germline V gene has CDR1 SEHNR and CDR2 FQNEAQ (reference sequence). V dropped 5 bases and J dropped 3 bases, with 18 bases sitting between them. The CDR3 consists of 16 residues. The CDR3 loop reads CASSLPRGGPTDTQYF. The CDR3 DNA sequence: TGTGCCAGCAGCCTCCCGAGGGGGGGACCAACAGATACGCAGTATTTT.

In this sample, this clonotype turned up many times. The chain carries TRBV5-6 and TRBJ2-3; D is ambiguous. Trimming removed 4 bases at V and 7 bases at J, with 10 bases between. The CDR3 length is 12 residues. Germline CDR1 and CDR2: SGHDT and YYEEEE. The CDR3 DNA follows: TGTGCCAGCAGCCCACTCGTCAATACGCAGTATTTT. As protein: CASSPLVNTQYF.

At least ten counts were recorded for this clonotype. J is TRBJ2-2 and V is TRBV7-6; 7 bases match TRBD2. The CDR3 consists of 17 residues. Germline V gene sequence: CDR1 SGHVS, CDR2 FNYEAQ. The V segment lost 5 bases and the J segment 0 bases; nucleotides outside the gene matches: 9. For the CDR3, the DNA is TGTGCCAGCAGCCCCGGGCCGGGAGGCGCGAACACCGGGGAGCTGTTTTTT. It yields the protein CASSPGPGGANTGELFF.

This clonotype showed up many times. The chain is built from TRBV4-3 and TRBJ2-1, with unresolved D. V shed 6 bases and J shed 13 bases, with 16 bases lying between them. The germline gives CDR1 LGHNA, CDR2 YSLEER. This CDR3 has 12 amino acids. The CDR3, as DNA: TGCGCCAGCAGTGGGCCGTTCGTAGAACAGTTCTTC. This encodes CASSGPFVEQFF.

This clonotype turned up a few times. The genes are TRBV27 and TRBJ2-5, with 7 bases aligning to TRBD1. Germline-derived CDR1 and CDR2 are MNHEY and SMNVEV (reference sequence). The V gene end was trimmed by 4 bases and the J gene end by 5 bases; junction bases not matched to a gene: 13. This CDR3 has 16 amino acids. The CDR3 DNA is TGTGCCAGCAGTTCCGTAATGACAGGGCTAGGGGAGACCCAGTACTTC. Protein: CASSSVMTGLGETQYF.

This clonotype was counted many times. This rearrangement joins TRBV4-3 to TRBJ1-2, with TRBD1 matching 8 bases. Germline CDR1 and CDR2: LGHNA and YSLEER. J was trimmed by 4 bases and V by 1 base; bases with no gene match: 8. The CDR3 spans 16 residues. Here the CDR3 DNA reads TGCGCCAGCAGCCAAGCGGGTGCAGGGGGCGGCTATGGCTACACCTTC. Its translation is CASSQAGAGGGYGYTF.

Within the sample, this clonotype is medium-sized. The chain carries TRBV7-9 and TRBJ2-7; 7 nucleotides match TRBD1. V shed 5 bases, J shed 2 bases, and the junction held 6 bases outside the gene matches. This CDR3 spans 14 amino acids. Germline V gene data show CDR1 as SEHNR and CDR2 as FQNEAQ (reference sequence). CDR3 protein: CASSPRDSTYEQYF. In DNA form, the CDR3 reads TGTGCCAGCAGCCCCCGGGACAGTACCTACGAGCAGTACTTC.

This clonotype showed up just a few times. The V call is TRBV9, the J call TRBJ2-7, with no clear D. Germline V gene lookup returns CDR1 SGDLS and CDR2 YYNGEE. The CDR3 length is 15 residues. V was cut by 0 bases and J by 4 bases, with 14 bases left in between. In DNA, the CDR3 is TGTGCCAGCAGCGTAGCGCTAGATAATACGTACGAGCAGTACTTC. It is translated as CASSVALDNTYEQYF.

The rearrangement joins TRBV5-1 to TRBJ2-1; D is perhaps TRBD2 (6 bases). The CDR3 contains 15 residues. The V end lost 0 bases, the J end lost 8 bases, and 15 bases lay between the germline ends. CDR1 and CDR2 (germline): SGHRS, YFSETQ. The CDR3 loop is CASSLAGDLPHEQFF. CDR3 sequence (DNA): TGCGCCAGCAGCTTGGCCGGGGACTTACCGCATGAGCAGTTCTTC.

This chain connects TRBV7-9 to TRBJ2-3; tentatively, D is TRBD1 (5 bases). Germline CDR1 is SEHNR and CDR2 is FQNEAQ (reference sequence). The CDR3 covers 14 residues. V lost 2 bases and J lost 1, with 7 bases in between. This chain's CDR3 is CASSLIGGTDTQYF. The CDR3 coding sequence is TGTGCCAGCAGCTTAATAGGGGGCACAGATACGCAGTATTTT.

This clonotype came up many times. The rearrangement links TRBV19 to TRBJ1-1, with D possibly matching TRBD1 (5 bases). The germline V gene has CDR1 LNHDA and CDR2 SQIVND (reference sequence). The CDR3 contains 13 residues. Trimming removed 3 bases from V and 8 bases from J, with 13 bases in between. CDR3 nucleotides: TGTGCCAGTAGTATTAGCTCGGGGACCGAAGCTTTCTTT. It codes for CASSISSGTEAFF.

The chain recombines TRBV13 with TRBJ1-2, with D uncertain. V gave up 2 bases and J gave up 4 bases, with 14 bases separating them. Germline lookup yields CDR1 PRHDT and CDR2 FYEKMQ (reference sequence). CDR3 length: 15 residues. CDR3 in amino acids: CASSLNGVDPYGYTF. In nucleotides, the CDR3 is TGTGCCAGCAGCTTAAATGGGGTAGACCCCTATGGCTACACCTTC.